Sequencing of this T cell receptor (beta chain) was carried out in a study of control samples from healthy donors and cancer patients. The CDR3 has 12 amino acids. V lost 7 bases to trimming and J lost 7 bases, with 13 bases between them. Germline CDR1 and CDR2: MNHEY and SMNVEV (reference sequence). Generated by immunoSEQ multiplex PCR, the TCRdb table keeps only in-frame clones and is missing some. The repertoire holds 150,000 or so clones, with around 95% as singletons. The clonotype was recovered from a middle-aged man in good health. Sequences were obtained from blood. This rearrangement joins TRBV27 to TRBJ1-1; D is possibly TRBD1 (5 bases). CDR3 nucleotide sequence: TGTGCCAGCACCGCGAGGCAGGGTGAAGCTTTCTTT. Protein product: CASTARQGEAFF.